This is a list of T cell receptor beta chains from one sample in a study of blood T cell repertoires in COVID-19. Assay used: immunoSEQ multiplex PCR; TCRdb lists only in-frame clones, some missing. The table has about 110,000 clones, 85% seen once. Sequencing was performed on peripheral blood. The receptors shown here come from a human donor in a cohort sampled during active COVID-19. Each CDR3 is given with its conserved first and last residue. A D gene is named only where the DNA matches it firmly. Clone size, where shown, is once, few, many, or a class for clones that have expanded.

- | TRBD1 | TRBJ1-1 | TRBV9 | TGTGCCAGCAGCACTCTCGACAGGGGGACTGAAGCTTTCTTT | CASSTLDRGTEAFF
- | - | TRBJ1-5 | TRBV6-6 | TGTGCCAGCAGCGGGGTTAGTAATCAGCCCCAGCATTTT | CASSGVSNQPQHF
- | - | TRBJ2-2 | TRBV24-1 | TGTGCCACCAGTGCCCCCCCTGGGGCCCTGGGCACCGGGGAGCTGTTTTTT | CATSAPPGALGTGELFF
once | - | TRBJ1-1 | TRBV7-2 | TGTGCCAGCAGCTTATTTCCAGAGAACACTGAAGCTTTCTTT | CASSLFPENTEAFF
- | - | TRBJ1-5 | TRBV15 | TGTGCCACCAGCAGACCAGACAGGAGCGCCAATCAGCCCCAGCATTTT | CATSRPDRSANQPQHF
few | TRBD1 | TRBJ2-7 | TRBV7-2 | TGTGCCAGCAGCCTGGACAGGGTAGCGTCCTACGAGCAGTACTTC | CASSLDRVASYEQYF
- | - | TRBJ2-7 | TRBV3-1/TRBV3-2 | TGTGCCAGCAGCCAATTTCTGGCAGGGATAGGCGAGCAGTACTTC | CASSQFLAGIGEQYF
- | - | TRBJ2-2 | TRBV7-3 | TGTGCCAGCAGCTCCTACACCGGGGAGCTGTTTTTT | CASSSYTGELFF
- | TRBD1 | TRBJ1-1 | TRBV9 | TGTGCCAGCAGCGCCAACCCCACAGGGGCGATCACTGAAGCTTTCTTT | CASSANPTGAITEAFF
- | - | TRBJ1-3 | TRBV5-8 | TGTGCCAGCAGCTTGCGGGGAGGGAGTGGAAACACCATATATTTT | CASSLRGGSGNTIYF
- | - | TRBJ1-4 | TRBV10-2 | TGCGCCAGCAGTGAGAGTGGGAGTAATGAAAAACTGTTTTTT | CASSESGSNEKLFF
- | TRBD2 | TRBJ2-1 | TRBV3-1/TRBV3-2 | TGTGCCAGCAGCCAGGTAGCGGGGGGGATACGATACAATGAGCAGTTCTTC | CASSQVAGGIRYNEQFF
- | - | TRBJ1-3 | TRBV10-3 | TGTGCCATCAGTGAGTATGGGGCCACACACTCTGGAAACACCATATATTTT | CAISEYGATHSGNTIYF
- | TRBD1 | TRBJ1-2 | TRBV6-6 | TGTGCCAGCAGAGGCGGACAGGATGGCTACACCTTC | CASRGGQDGYTF
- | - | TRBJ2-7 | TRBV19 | TGTGCCAGTAGTATAGGACCAGGGAACTACGAGCAGTACTTC | CASSIGPGNYEQYF
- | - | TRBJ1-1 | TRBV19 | TGTGCCAGTATCACCGGGGGACTTTTGAACACTGAAGCTTTCTTT | CASITGGLLNTEAFF
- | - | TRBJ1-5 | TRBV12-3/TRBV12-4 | TGTGCCAGCACTGCGGGGGTCTATCAGCCCCAGCATTTT | CASTAGVYQPQHF
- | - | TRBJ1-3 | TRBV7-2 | TGTGCCAGCAGCGACACCGGGAGCACACGTAACACCATATATTTT | CASSDTGSTRNTIYF
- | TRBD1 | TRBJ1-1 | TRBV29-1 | TGCAGCGCCAGACAGGGGGCGAACACTGAAGCTTTCTTT | CSARQGANTEAFF
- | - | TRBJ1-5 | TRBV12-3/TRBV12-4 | TGTGCCAGCACCGACAGTGTTCATCAGCCCCAGCATTTT | CASTDSVHQPQHF
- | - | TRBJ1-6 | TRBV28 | TGTGCCAGCAGTCCCTACGGGGAGTTAGGTTCACCCCTCCACTTT | CASSPYGELGSPLHF
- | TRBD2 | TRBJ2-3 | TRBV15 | TGTGCCACCAGCAGGACCCTGGGGACTAGCGGGGGGTCTAGCACAGATACGCAGTATTTT | CATSRTLGTSGGSSTDTQYF
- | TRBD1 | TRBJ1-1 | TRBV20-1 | TGCAGTGCTAGTGCGGACAGGGGGGCTGAAGCTTTCTTT | CSASADRGAEAFF
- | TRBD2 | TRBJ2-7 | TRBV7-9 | TGTGCCAGCAGCAGCGGGGGCAACGCCGAGCAGTACTTC | CASSSGGNAEQYF
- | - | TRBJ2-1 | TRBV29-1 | TGCAGCCTCAGGGTTTCCTACAATGAGCAGTTCTTC | CSLRVSYNEQFF
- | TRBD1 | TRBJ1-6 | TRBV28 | TGTGCCAGCAGTCCCCGACAGGGTGGATATAATTCACCCCTCCACTTT | CASSPRQGGYNSPLHF
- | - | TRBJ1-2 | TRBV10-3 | TGTGCCATCAGTGATGGCGCCCAGACAGGTGACTATGGCTACACCTTC | CAISDGAQTGDYGYTF
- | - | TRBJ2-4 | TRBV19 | TGTGCCAGTAGTATTGGTAGTGGCAAAAACATTCAGTACTTC | CASSIGSGKNIQYF
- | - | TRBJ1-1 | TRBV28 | TGTGCCAGCAGTTCACAGGGAAGACGAGAGCAAACTGAAGCTTTCTTT | CASSSQGRREQTEAFF
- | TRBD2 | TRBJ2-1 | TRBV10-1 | TGCGCCAGCAGCGATTCTAGCGGTCACTACAATGAGCAGTTCTTC | CASSDSSGHYNEQFF
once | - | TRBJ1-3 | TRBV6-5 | TGTGCCAGCAGTTACTTACCAGGTGCTGGAAACACCATATATTTT | CASSYLPGAGNTIYF
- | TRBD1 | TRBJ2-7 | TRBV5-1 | TGCGCCAGCAGCTTGGCCCCGGGACAGGGCTACGAGCAGTACTTC | CASSLAPGQGYEQYF
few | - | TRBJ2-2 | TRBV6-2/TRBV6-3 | TGTGCCAGCAGTTACTCGTACCGGGGTAAGGCGGCGGGCACCGGGGAGCTGTTTTTT | CASSYSYRGKAAGTGELFF
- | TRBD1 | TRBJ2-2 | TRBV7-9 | TGTGCCAGCAGCTTAGGGGACAGCGGTACCGGGGAGCTGTTTTTT | CASSLGDSGTGELFF
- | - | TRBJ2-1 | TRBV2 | TGTGCCAGCAGTGTTTTGGGGGCCCGGAATGAGCAGTTCTTC | CASSVLGARNEQFF
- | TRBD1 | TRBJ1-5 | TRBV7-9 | TGTGCCAGCAGCTTAGCAGGCGGACAGGGCGAACAGCCCCAGCATTTT | CASSLAGGQGEQPQHF
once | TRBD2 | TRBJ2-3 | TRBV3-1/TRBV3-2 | TGTGCCAGCAGCCAAGAAGGGACTAGCCCTTTCAGCTATACGCAGTATTTT | CASSQEGTSPFSYTQYF
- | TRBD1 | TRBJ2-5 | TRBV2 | TGTGCCAGCAGTCCAAACAGGGGGCGACAAGAGACCCAGTACTTC | CASSPNRGRQETQYF
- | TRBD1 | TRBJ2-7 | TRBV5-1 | TGCGCCAGCAGCATGGGACAGGGCACCTACGAGCAGTACTTC | CASSMGQGTYEQYF